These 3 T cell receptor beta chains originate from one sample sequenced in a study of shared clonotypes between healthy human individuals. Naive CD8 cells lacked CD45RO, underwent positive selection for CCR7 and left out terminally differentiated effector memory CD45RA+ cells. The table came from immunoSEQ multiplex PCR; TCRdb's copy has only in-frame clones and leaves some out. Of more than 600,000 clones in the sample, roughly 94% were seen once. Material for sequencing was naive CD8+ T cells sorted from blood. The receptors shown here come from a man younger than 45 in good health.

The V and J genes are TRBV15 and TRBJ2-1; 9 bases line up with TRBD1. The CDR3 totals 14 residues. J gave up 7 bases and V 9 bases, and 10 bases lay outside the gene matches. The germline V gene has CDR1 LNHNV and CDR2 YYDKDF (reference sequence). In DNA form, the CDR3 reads TGTGCCACAGAACCGGGGGACAGGGTTAATGAGCAGTTCTTC. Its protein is CATEPGDRVNEQFF.

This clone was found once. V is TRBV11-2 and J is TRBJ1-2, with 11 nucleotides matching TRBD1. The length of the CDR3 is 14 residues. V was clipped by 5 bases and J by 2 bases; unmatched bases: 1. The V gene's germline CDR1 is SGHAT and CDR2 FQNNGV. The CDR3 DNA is TGTGCCAGCAGCGGACAGGGGGCCAACTATGGCTACACCTTC. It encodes CASSGQGANYGYTF.

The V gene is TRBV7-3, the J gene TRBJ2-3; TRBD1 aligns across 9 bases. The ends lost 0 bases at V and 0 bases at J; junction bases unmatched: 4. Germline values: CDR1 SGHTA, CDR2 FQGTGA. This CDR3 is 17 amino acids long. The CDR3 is CASSLTGQGPSTDTQYF. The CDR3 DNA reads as TGTGCCAGCAGCTTAACGGGACAGGGACCTAGCACAGATACGCAGTATTTT.